A selection of T cell receptor beta chains follows, all from one sample in a study of T cell responses to AZD1222 COVID-19 vaccine. Measured with immunoSEQ multiplex PCR; TCRdb has only the in-frame clones, and not every one. In the table there are about 96,000 clones, 85% to 90% of which are singletons. The specimen comprised peripheral blood, sampled on day 0 of AZD1222 vaccination. The receptors come from an adult in good health. Both conserved end residues are trimmed from each CDR3. Fields, in order: V gene, J gene, CDR3 protein.

>TRBV3-1/TRBV3-2|TRBJ2-1
ASSQKPGGNNEQF
>TRBV19|TRBJ1-1
ASSNSERRDTEAF
>TRBV5-1|TRBJ2-2
ASSLAGTARELF
>TRBV5-1|TRBJ2-3
ASSSAAGTDTQY
>TRBV9|TRBJ2-1
ASSVESGGREQF
>TRBV6-5|TRBJ2-5
ASSYTTGGVETQY
>TRBV7-9|TRBJ2-1
ASSLGLAGKYNEQF
>TRBV5-4|TRBJ2-2
ASSLATRRTTGELF
>TRBV3-1/TRBV3-2|TRBJ1-2
ASSQGQGGYT
>TRBV28|TRBJ1-6
ASSPLMLSSPLH
>TRBV30|TRBJ1-4
AWRKDSDEKLF
>TRBV7-6|TRBJ1-6
ASSLASGPYNSPLH
>TRBV7-9|TRBJ1-4
ASSLARAEGNEKLF
>TRBV10-3|TRBJ1-1
AISAIIPRGTEAF
>TRBV19|TRBJ2-1
ASSPLALAAHTGQYNEQF
>TRBV7-9|TRBJ2-3
ASSLVASPQY
>TRBV30|TRBJ2-1
AWMPGEGLVSYNEQF
>TRBV9|TRBJ2-1
ASSPDRWASGRGSYNEQF
>TRBV3-1/TRBV3-2|TRBJ2-7
ASSPQTPLAETYEQY
>TRBV9|TRBJ1-3
ASSVFSRGPGNTIY
>TRBV7-9|TRBJ2-1
ASSLGTSEQF
>TRBV21-1|TRBJ2-7
ASSSLKGYEQY
>TRBV7-8|TRBJ2-5
ASSLSLETQY
>TRBV4-1|TRBJ1-2
ASSQDMAGLYGYT
>TRBV5-5|TRBJ1-4
ASSFGPGRNEKLF
>TRBV30|TRBJ1-2
AWRTSGWGKNYGYT
>TRBV29-1|TRBJ2-1
SVLGTDNEQF
>TRBV18|TRBJ1-5
ASSQGGDQPQH
>TRBV20-1|TRBJ1-2
SAREGRGYT
>TRBV7-6|TRBJ2-3
ASSSTGTGSTDTQY
>TRBV2|TRBJ1-1
ATDEYRGGTEAF
>TRBV3-1/TRBV3-2|TRBJ2-3
ASSQVDSSSTDTQY
>TRBV6-4|TRBJ1-6
ASTGSPGNSPLH
>TRBV6-6|TRBJ2-7
ASSRDQALEDTGGVYVYEQY
>TRBV15|TRBJ2-7
ATSRTGVHYEQY
>TRBV6-1|TRBJ2-7
ASSEGAGDSYEQY
>TRBV9|TRBJ1-4
ASSVDSNILWDEKLF
>TRBV7-9|TRBJ2-7
ASSLFRLAVTEQY
>TRBV7-2|TRBJ1-1
ASSALTGGITEAF
>TRBV11-2|TRBJ2-7
ASSPGGTGGTYEQY
>TRBV6-5|TRBJ1-4
ASSRGQGGEKLF
>TRBV7-9|TRBJ1-1
ASSLQPGLEAF
>TRBV19|TRBJ2-1
ASSIVGTGVRNEQF
>TRBV10-1|TRBJ1-3
ASSESAGGHGNTIY
>TRBV2|TRBJ2-1
ASSEGKRGLF